This entry lists 26 T cell receptor beta chains sequenced from one sample in a study of blood T cell repertoires in COVID-19. TCRdb's table, derived via immunoSEQ multiplex PCR, lists solely in-frame clones and lacks some. The sample includes 200,000 to 250,000 clones, around 82% of them seen just once. The specimen sequenced was peripheral blood. The receptor set was obtained from a woman in her 70s with acute or convalescent COVID-19.

The chain combines TRBV18 with TRBJ2-3; the D gene is possibly TRBD2 (5 bases). V was clipped by 0 bases and J by 1 base, with 5 bases between them. CDR1 is KGHSH, CDR2 LQKENI, per germline. The length of the CDR3 is 14 residues. DNA of the CDR3: TGTGCCAGCTCACCACCTAGCGGCACAGATACGCAGTATTTT. The encoded protein is CASSPPSGTDTQYF.

The V and J genes are TRBV27 and TRBJ2-3, with TRBD2 matching over 8 bases. This CDR3 is 13 amino acids long. V shed 7 bases, J shed 6 bases, and the junction held 6 bases outside the gene matches. CDR1 and CDR2 from the germline V gene are MNHEY and SMNVEV (reference sequence). CDR3 sequence: CASTFSGTDTQYF. In DNA form, the CDR3 reads TGTGCCAGCACCTTTAGCGGGACGGATACGCAGTATTTT.

The chain carries TRBV5-1 and TRBJ2-1; the match to TRBD2 covers 8 bases. This CDR3 comprises 16 residues. CDR1 and CDR2 from the germline V gene are SGHRS and YFSETQ. V was clipped by 2 bases and J by 7 bases; unmatched bases: 11. CDR3: CASSLGTGGSRNEQFF. DNA of the CDR3: TGCGCCAGCAGCTTAGGGACGGGAGGGTCCAGAAATGAGCAGTTCTTC.

This clone appeared once. CDR3 nucleotide sequence: TGCGCCAGCAGCACAGGGGGCGTTGGCGAGCAGTACTTC. Amino acids: CASSTGGVGEQYF. This sequence joins TRBV5-1 and TRBJ2-7, with 9 bases aligning to TRBD1. V lost 4 bases, J lost 6 bases, and 5 bases stayed unmatched. Germline V gene lookup returns CDR1 SGHRS and CDR2 YFSETQ. The CDR3 is made up of 13 amino acids.

This chain joins TRBV3-1 (or the pseudogene TRBV3-2) and TRBJ1-2, with 9 bases that match TRBD1. The CDR3 is 17 amino acids. After removal of 1 base from V and 8 bases from J, the junction contained 14 bases not matched to a gene. Germline CDR1 LGHDT, CDR2 YNNKEL (reference sequence). CDR3 in amino acids: CASSQVLGQGEIRGYTF. Here the CDR3 DNA reads TGTGCCAGCAGCCAAGTCCTGGGACAGGGAGAGATCAGAGGCTACACCTTC.

The chain employs TRBV10-1 and TRBJ2-1; 12 bases line up with TRBD2. V shed 2 bases and J 8 bases; nucleotides not matched to a gene: 4. Per germline, CDR1 WNHNN and CDR2 SYGVQD (reference sequence). The CDR3 covers 15 residues. The chain's CDR3 is CASSERLAGVHEQFF. The CDR3 coding sequence is TGCGCCAGCAGTGAGAGACTAGCGGGAGTCCATGAGCAGTTCTTC.

The chain couples TRBV4-2 to TRBJ2-3, with 8 bases aligning to TRBD2. The CDR3 length is 16 residues. The trim removed 2 bases at V and 4 bases at J, leaving 8 bases unmatched. Germline CDR1 and CDR2: LGHNA and YNFKEQ. The CDR3 loop is CASSQRAGRAPDTQYF. The CDR3 nucleotides read TGTGCCAGCAGCCAACGGGCCGGGAGGGCCCCAGATACGCAGTATTTT.

The chain links TRBV28 to TRBJ2-3; tentatively, D is TRBD2 (5 bases). CDR1 is MDHEN and CDR2 is SYDVKM in the germline V gene. V was pared by 3 bases and J by 5 bases, with 21 bases between. The CDR3 length is 17 residues. The CDR3 reads CASSFWSYTTREDTQYF. In DNA, the CDR3 is TGTGCCAGCAGTTTTTGGAGCTACACCACCCGGGAAGATACGCAGTATTTT.

This clone has only a few counts. The chain carries TRBV5-1 and TRBJ1-1; 9 bases match TRBD1. Looked up from germline, CDR1 is SGHRS and CDR2 is YFSETQ. With 3 bases clipped from V and 4 bases from J, the junction kept 10 bases outside the gene matches. The CDR3 totals 16 residues. Here the CDR3 reads CASSSNTGQGGTEAFF. The CDR3, as DNA: TGCGCCAGCAGCTCGAACACGGGACAGGGAGGCACTGAAGCTTTCTTT.

CDR3 protein: CASSGTRSYNEQFF. The CDR3, as DNA: TGTGCCAGCAGCGGGACACGCTCCTACAATGAGCAGTTCTTC. The chain has TRBV2 and TRBJ2-1; weak D call: TRBD1 (6 bases). Trimming pared 6 bases from V and 0 bases from J, leaving 9 bases between. CDR3 size: 14 residues. CDR1 is SNHLY and CDR2 is FYNNEI in the germline V gene.

CDR3 region: CASRPYGRIETQYF. The CDR3 DNA reads TGTGCCAGCAGACCCTACGGGAGAATAGAGACCCAGTACTTC. J is TRBJ2-5 and V is TRBV6-5; possible D gene TRBD2, 6 bases. Germline CDR1 and CDR2: MNHEY and SVGAGI. V gave up 6 bases and J gave up 4 bases, with 15 bases separating them. This CDR3 contains 14 residues.

The genes are TRBV18 and TRBJ1-1; 7 positions match TRBD1. After removal of 9 bases from V and 3 bases from J, the junction contained 7 bases not matched to a gene. Germline CDR1 reads KGHSH; CDR2 reads LQKENI. The CDR3 spans 13 residues. CDR3 sequence (DNA): TGTGCCAGTCGACAGGGCGCGGACACTGAAGCTTTCTTT. It specifies CASRQGADTEAFF. Combining the CDR3 with reference TRBV18 and TRBJ1-1 gives the whole variable domain NAGVMQNPRHLVRRRGQEARLRCSPMKGHSHVYWYRQLPEEGLKFMVYLQKENIIDESGMPKERFSAEFPKEGPSILRIQQVVRGDSAAYFCASRQGADTEAFFGQGTRLTVV.

J is TRBJ2-3 and V is TRBV27, with 10 bases lining up with TRBD2. J was trimmed by 0 bases and V by 5 bases; bases with no gene match: 11. The CDR3 has 18 amino acids. Germline V lookup: CDR1 MNHEY, CDR2 SMNVEV (reference sequence). The CDR3 DNA follows: TGTGCCAGCAGTCCAGGGACTAGCGCCCGGGGAAGCACAGATACGCAGTATTTT. This sequence encodes CASSPGTSARGSTDTQYF.

The chain combines TRBV29-1 with TRBJ2-7; 7 bases match TRBD1. The J segment lost 6 bases and the V segment lost 6 bases, leaving 14 bases of the junction unmatched. The CDR3 spans 14 residues. Germline values: CDR1 SQVTM, CDR2 ANQGSEA. CDR3: CSVQTDRDLGEQYF. CDR3 bases: TGCAGCGTACAGACCGACAGGGATTTGGGCGAGCAGTACTTC.

This clone has a single count. The rearrangement uses TRBV10-3 and TRBJ2-7; 9 bases agree with TRBD1. The CDR3 is 15 residues long. Germline CDR1 ENHRY, CDR2 SYGVKD. V shed 8 bases and J 5 bases; nucleotides not matched to a gene: 13. The CDR3 reads CAISEAPGTGNEQYF. CDR3 coding DNA: TGTGCCATCTCGGAGGCCCCCGGGACAGGGAACGAGCAGTACTTC.

In its sample, this clone was seen a few times. The chain links TRBV30 to TRBJ1-2; D unclear. This CDR3 comprises 14 residues. Trimming shortened V by 2 bases and J by 7 bases, and 17 bases separated the two germline ends. Germline CDR1 GTSNPN, CDR2 SVGIG (reference sequence). The CDR3 here is CAWSLGQTTSGYTF. The CDR3 region has the DNA TGTGCCTGGAGTCTGGGCCAAACGACTAGTGGCTACACCTTC.

This rearrangement joins TRBV6-6 to TRBJ2-1, with TRBD1 matching over 7 bases. The CDR3 runs to 14 residues. The junction had 9 bases not matched to a gene; V was cut back by 7 bases and J by 6 bases. The V gene's germline CDR1 is MNHNY and CDR2 SVGAGI (reference sequence). The CDR3 loop reads CASIPGQQFNEQFF. The CDR3 region has the DNA TGTGCCAGCATTCCGGGACAGCAATTCAATGAGCAGTTCTTC.

The rearrangement uses TRBV7-2 and TRBJ2-3; 10 bases match TRBD2. The CDR3 runs 17 residues. Germline values: CDR1 SGHTA, CDR2 FQGNSA. V gave up 0 bases and J gave up 0 bases; unmatched junction bases: 3. CDR3 bases: TGTGCCAGCAGCTTAGCGACTAGCGGGTGGAGCACAGATACGCAGTATTTT. Protein product: CASSLATSGWSTDTQYF. The complete variable domain, with remaining parts taken from reference TRBV7-2 and TRBJ2-3, reads GAGVSQSPSNKVTEKGKDVELRCDPISGHTALYWYRQSLGQGLEFLIYFQGNSAPDKSGLPSDRFSAERTGGSVSTLTIQRTQQEDSAVYLCASSLATSGWSTDTQYFGPGTRLTVL.

The chain employs TRBV5-4 and TRBJ2-7; D is possibly TRBD2 (5 bases). Germline V CDR1 and CDR2: SGHNT, YYREEE (reference sequence). The CDR3 runs to 15 residues. Trimming took off 0 bases at V and 6 bases at J, with 16 bases between the two ends. The CDR3 DNA follows: TGTGCCAGCAGCTTGGTCGGGAATCTAGGCGTCGAGCAGTACTTC. Protein product: CASSLVGNLGVEQYF.

The table lists this clone with a count of one. V and J are TRBV7-9 and TRBJ2-7; 9 bases align to TRBD2. Germline V gene sequence: CDR1 SEHNR, CDR2 FQNEAQ (reference sequence). The CDR3 runs to 16 residues. V dropped 2 bases and J dropped 5; count of bases not matched to a gene: 10. CDR3 sequence (DNA): TGTGCCAGCAGCTTACCACTGGGACTAGCTTTTAACGAGCAGTACTTC. This translates into CASSLPLGLAFNEQYF.

The V call is TRBV11-3, the J call TRBJ2-1; D gene uncertain. Trimming removed 1 base at V and 7 bases at J, with 11 bases between. The V gene's germline CDR1 is SGHNT and CDR2 YENEEA. The CDR3 contains 14 residues. The CDR3: CASSLGGPGNEQFF. The CDR3 DNA sequence: TGTGCCAGCAGCTTAGGTGGTCCCGGGAATGAGCAGTTCTTC.

There are a few counts of this clone. The rearrangement uses TRBV6-1 and TRBJ1-2, with D hard to call. Trimming stripped 2 bases from V and 4 bases from J, with 8 bases between. Per the germline V gene, CDR1 is MNHNS and CDR2 is SASEGT. This CDR3 contains 13 residues. CDR3 coding DNA: TGTGCCAGCAGTGAACAGGATCTCTATGGCTACACCTTC. Encoded protein: CASSEQDLYGYTF.

CDR3 nucleotides: TGTGCCAGCAGCTTGGGACCAGCCGCGGGCAAAAACATTCAGTACTTC. This translates into CASSLGPAAGKNIQYF. This sequence joins TRBV5-6 and TRBJ2-4; perhaps TRBD2 as D (5 bases). The CDR3 is 16 residues long. Germline V gene data show CDR1 as SGHDT and CDR2 as YYEEEE. V shed 0 bases and J shed 3 bases, with 13 bases lying between them. Looking up the rest from reference TRBV5-6 and TRBJ2-4 gives the full variable domain: DAGVTQSPTHLIKTRGQQVTLRCSPKSGHDTVSWYQQALGQGPQFIFQYYEEEERQRGNFPDRFSGHQFPNYSSELNVNALLLGDSALYLCASSLGPAAGKNIQYFGAGTRLSVL.

The chain uses TRBV10-3 and TRBJ2-7, with 7 bases aligning to TRBD1. The CDR3 contains 13 residues. The V and J ends lost 6 bases and 1 base, in that order; junction bases with no gene match: 3. Germline CDR1 and CDR2: ENHRY and SYGVKD. The CDR3 DNA reads as TGTGCCATCAGCTTGGACAGGTCCTACGAGCAGTACTTC. Protein product: CAISLDRSYEQYF.

The V gene is TRBV14, the J gene TRBJ2-7; tentatively, D is TRBD2 (6 bases). This CDR3 region has 12 residues. V shed 4 bases and J shed 4 bases, with 8 bases lying between them. Looked up from germline, CDR1 is SGHDN and CDR2 is FVKESK. The CDR3 here is CASSPGGYEQYF. Written as DNA, the CDR3 is TGTGCCAGCAGCCCCGGGGGATACGAGCAGTACTTC.

Here the CDR3 DNA reads TGTGCCAGCAGCTCCCGACAGGGGGGGACCGGGGAGCTGTTTTTT. Protein sequence: CASSSRQGGTGELFF. The genes are TRBV7-3 and TRBJ2-2, with 9 bases fitting TRBD1. The CDR3 has 15 amino acids. Germline CDR1 reads SGHTA; CDR2 reads FQGTGA. V lost 4 bases to trimming and J lost 5 bases; unmatched junction nucleotides: 5. Full variable domain (outside the CDR3, taken from reference TRBV7-3 and TRBJ2-2): GAGVSQTPSNKVTEKGKYVELRCDPISGHTALYWYRQSLGQGPEFLIYFQGTGAADDSGLPNDRFFAVRPEGSVSTLKIQRTERGDSAVYLCASSSRQGGTGELFFGEGSRLTVL.